A selection of T cell receptor beta chains follows, all from one sample in a study of blood T cell repertoires in COVID-19. The method was immunoSEQ multiplex PCR; TCRdb's version includes in-frame clones alone and lacks a portion of them. Among about 250,000 clones listed, more than 75% were seen once. Sequenced input: peripheral blood. The receptors here all came from a woman over 75 with COVID-19, enrolled during active disease. Each CDR3 is given with its conserved first and last residue. Each record gives: D gene, CDR3 length, J gene, clone size, V gene, CDR3 DNA, CDR3 protein. A D gene is named only where the DNA matches it firmly. The size of a clone is reported for some rows only, either as once, few or many, or as a class for expanded clones.

>TRBD1|14|TRBJ1-1|.|TRBV7-9
TGTGCCAGCAGCCGACAGGGGGCGGTGGCTGAAGCTTTCTTT
CASSRQGAVAEAFF
>TRBD1|15|TRBJ1-5|once|TRBV5-1
TGCGCCAGCAGCGGAGGGACAGGGGGAGACCAGCCCCAGCATTTT
CASSGGTGGDQPQHF
>TRBD2|15|TRBJ2-1|.|TRBV18
TGTGCCAGCTCACCTACTAGCGGGGGGGCCTATGAGCAGTTCTTC
CASSPTSGGAYEQFF
>TRBD1|16|TRBJ1-1|.|TRBV7-8
TGTGCCAGCGCCACAACAGGGGCGGGAGGGAACACTGAAGCTTTCTTT
CASATTGAGGNTEAFF
>TRBD1|15|TRBJ1-5|once|TRBV15
TGTGCCACCAGCAGGACAGGGGCTCTCAATCAGCCCCAGCATTTT
CATSRTGALNQPQHF
>.|15|TRBJ2-3|.|TRBV24-1
TGTGCCACCAGTGGTCAGGGTTCCGGCACAGATACGCAGTATTTT
CATSGQGSGTDTQYF
>.|14|TRBJ2-1|.|TRBV7-2
TGTGCCAGCAGCTTGGTTCTAATCTACAATGAGCAGTTCTTC
CASSLVLIYNEQFF
>TRBD1|18|TRBJ1-1|few|TRBV5-1
TGCGCCAGCAGCCCCGACCGGGGGACAGGGGTGGTGAACACTGAAGCTTTCTTT
CASSPDRGTGVVNTEAFF
>.|13|TRBJ2-3|.|TRBV7-2
TGTGCCAGCAGCTTACCCAACACAGATACGCAGTATTTT
CASSLPNTDTQYF
>.|13|TRBJ2-5|.|TRBV6-5
TGTGCCAGCAGGATTACAGGGCGAGAGACCCAGTACTTC
CASRITGRETQYF
>.|16|TRBJ2-2|.|TRBV19
TGTGCCAGTAGTATTCAGGGGCCCCCGAACACCGGGGAGCTGTTTTTT
CASSIQGPPNTGELFF
>.|13|TRBJ1-1|.|TRBV28
TGTGCCAGCAGTTTGCCGGGGAACACTGAAGCTTTCTTT
CASSLPGNTEAFF
>TRBD2|20|TRBJ2-3|.|TRBV10-3
TGTGCCATCAGTGGGCCGGGACTAGCAAAACCTAGCGAAAGCACAGATACGCAGTATTTT
CAISGPGLAKPSESTDTQYF
>TRBD1|15|TRBJ1-2|once|TRBV5-1
TGCGCCAGCAGCTTGTTTTCAGGGGGCATGTATGGCTACACCTTC
CASSLFSGGMYGYTF
>TRBD2|16|TRBJ2-3|.|TRBV10-3
TGTGCCATCAGTGGGGGACTAGCGGGGGGCACAGATACGCAGTATTTT
CAISGGLAGGTDTQYF
>.|16|TRBJ1-6|.|TRBV19
TGTGCCAGTACATCCTCGCGGGGAGGTGGTAATTCACCCCTCCACTTT
CASTSSRGGGNSPLHF
>TRBD2|14|TRBJ2-2|.|TRBV19
TGTGCCAGTGTCGGACTAGCGAACACCGGGGAGCTGTTTTTT
CASVGLANTGELFF
>.|16|TRBJ2-3|.|TRBV7-2
TGTGCCAGCAGCCCTCGGGGGGCGGCTAGCACAGATACGCAGTATTTT
CASSPRGAASTDTQYF
>.|11|TRBJ1-1|.|TRBV5-6
TGTGCCAGCAGCTCCGGTTTCGAAGCTTTCTTT
CASSSGFEAFF
>.|16|TRBJ1-3|.|TRBV19
TGTGCCAGTAGTATGCCAATACTTACCTCTGGAAACACCATATATTTT
CASSMPILTSGNTIYF
>.|16|TRBJ2-5|.|TRBV30
TGTGCCTGGAGTGTCCCCGCGACAGGACACCTAGAGACCCAGTACTTC
CAWSVPATGHLETQYF
>TRBD2|14|TRBJ2-5|.|TRBV3-1/TRBV3-2
TGTGCCAGCAGCCATTACGGGGGGGAAGAGACCCAGTACTTC
CASSHYGGEETQYF
>.|16|TRBJ1-6|.|TRBV9
TGTGCCAGCAGCGGTACCCGGGGCGGGGGTAATTCACCCCTCCACTTT
CASSGTRGGGNSPLHF
>.|14|TRBJ1-5|.|TRBV27
TGTGCCAGCAGTTTCGCCTATAGCAATCAGCCCCAGCATTTT
CASSFAYSNQPQHF
>.|16|TRBJ1-3|few|TRBV9
TGTGCCAGCAGCGAAACAGGGACGAGCTCTGGAAACACCATATATTTT
CASSETGTSSGNTIYF
>TRBD1|14|TRBJ2-5|once|TRBV19
TGTGCCAGTAGTGGGACAGGACCGCAAGAGACCCAGTACTTC
CASSGTGPQETQYF
>.|13|TRBJ1-6|.|TRBV30
TGTGCCTGGACGTCCCAGGGGAATTCACCCCTCCACTTT
CAWTSQGNSPLHF
>.|15|TRBJ1-2|once|TRBV10-3
TGTGCCATCAGTAGACAGGACCTCAGTAACTATGGCTACACCTTC
CAISRQDLSNYGYTF
>TRBD1|16|TRBJ1-2|.|TRBV10-3
TGTGCCATCAGCGACCCAGGGACAGGGAAGAACTATGGCTACACCTTC
CAISDPGTGKNYGYTF